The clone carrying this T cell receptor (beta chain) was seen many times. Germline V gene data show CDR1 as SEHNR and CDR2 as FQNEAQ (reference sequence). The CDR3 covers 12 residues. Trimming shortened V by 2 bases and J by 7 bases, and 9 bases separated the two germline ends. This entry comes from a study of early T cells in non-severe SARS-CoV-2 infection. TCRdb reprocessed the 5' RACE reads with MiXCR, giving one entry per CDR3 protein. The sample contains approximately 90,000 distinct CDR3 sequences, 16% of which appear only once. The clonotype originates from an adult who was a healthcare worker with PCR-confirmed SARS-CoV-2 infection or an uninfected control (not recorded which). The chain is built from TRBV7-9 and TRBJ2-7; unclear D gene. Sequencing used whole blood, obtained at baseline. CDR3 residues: CASSLSSPEQYF. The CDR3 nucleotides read TGTGCCAGCAGCTTAAGCTCCCCGGAGCAGTACTTC.